This entry lists 19 T cell receptor beta chains sequenced from one sample in a study of T cells in Graves' hyperthyroidism and ophthalmopathy. RNA transcripts provided the source from which TCR beta CDR3 regions were amplified. The TCR CDR3 was amplified in a first-round RT-PCR using the HTBI primer set. MiXCR, run by TCRdb on the multiplex PCR reads, gives a single entry per CDR3 protein. This sample has about 250,000 distinct CDR3 sequences, with 22% found just once. The sample consisted of blood. All receptors come from a man aged 25 to 40 with Graves' ophthalmopathy.

This clonotype has at least ten counts. The chain uses TRBV11-2 and TRBJ1-2; D unresolved. V lost 2 bases to trimming and J lost 1 base, with 11 bases between them. The CDR3 sequence is 15 residues long. Germline CDR1 and CDR2: SGHAT and FQNNGV. The CDR3: CASSLNEGGNYGYTF. CDR3 sequence (DNA): TGTGCCAGCAGCTTAAATGAGGGCGGTAACTATGGCTACACCTTC.

The chain is built from TRBV6-1 and TRBJ2-3; 7 nucleotides align to TRBD2. CDR3 length equals 15 residues. Germline V gene data show CDR1 as MNHNS and CDR2 as SASEGT. Unmatched junction bases numbered 2, after V lost 2 bases and J lost 0 bases. The CDR3 spells CASSEFSGSTDTQYF. CDR3 bases: TGTGCCAGCAGTGAATTTAGCGGGAGCACAGATACGCAGTATTTT.

The rearrangement links TRBV29-1 to TRBJ2-2; D is possibly TRBD1 or TRBD2 (7 bases each). The CDR3 is 17 residues long. V lost 5 bases, J lost 4 bases, and 23 bases lay in between. In germline, CDR1 is SQVTM, CDR2 ANQGSEA. This chain's CDR3 is CSVRYPRSGTATGELFF. The CDR3 coding sequence is TGCAGCGTTAGATACCCCCGAAGCGGGACAGCCACCGGGGAGCTGTTTTTT.

This chain links TRBV7-9 with TRBJ2-1, with TRBD2 identical over 10 bases. CDR3 length: 17 residues. Germline CDR1 and CDR2: SEHNR and FQNEAQ (reference sequence). The trim removed 5 bases at V and 6 bases at J, leaving 13 bases unmatched. The CDR3 loop is CASSPPVGAGGSNEQFF. CDR3 coding DNA: TGTGCCAGCAGCCCCCCCGTAGGAGCGGGAGGGTCCAATGAGCAGTTCTTC.

This clonotype was picked up a small number of times. The chain joins TRBV7-3 to TRBJ2-5; D is uncertain. Germline CDR1 and CDR2: SGHTA and FQGTGA. CDR3 length: 13 residues. V lost 2 bases and J 6 bases, leaving 10 bases between the germline ends. CDR3 sequence reads: CASSLSGTKTQYF. As DNA, the CDR3 is TGTGCCAGCAGCTTATCCGGAACGAAGACCCAGTACTTC.

The chain employs TRBV29-1 and TRBJ2-7; 7 nucleotides align to TRBD1. V gave up 4 bases and J gave up 1 base; unmatched junction bases: 4. Germline V CDR1 and CDR2: SQVTM, ANQGSEA. The CDR3 runs to 13 residues. The CDR3 nucleotides are TGCAGCGTTGGGCAGGGGGTGTCCTACGAGCAGTACTTC. Translated, it gives CSVGQGVSYEQYF.

This clonotype occurred a few times. The V and J genes are TRBV19 and TRBJ1-1, with TRBD1 matching 9 bases. The J segment lost 3 bases and the V segment lost 3 bases, leaving 5 bases of the junction unmatched. Germline-derived CDR1 and CDR2 are LNHDA and SQIVND (reference sequence). The CDR3 runs 15 residues. In DNA form, the CDR3 reads TGTGCCAGTAGTATCTACAGGGGGCGGGACACTGAAGCTTTCTTT. This translates into CASSIYRGRDTEAFF.

Many counts were recorded for this clonotype. J is TRBJ2-7 and V is TRBV7-2; D is unresolved. The CDR3 extends over 14 amino acids. The germline gives CDR1 SGHTA, CDR2 FQGNSA. Trimming took 5 bases from V and 5 from J, leaving 16 bases between them. The CDR3 bases are TGTGCCAGCAGCACCCAAGACACGGCTCACGAGCAGTACTTC. Translation gives CASSTQDTAHEQYF.

The V call is TRBV14, the J call TRBJ2-1; D is unclear. V dropped 5 bases and J dropped 5 bases, with 13 bases sitting between them. From germline, CDR1 is SGHDN and CDR2 FVKESK. The CDR3 extends over 14 amino acids. CDR3 amino acids: CASSSRRRNNEQFF. The CDR3 nucleotides read TGTGCCAGCAGCTCACGTCGACGAAACAATGAGCAGTTCTTC.

As for this clonotype: Germline is not matched at one junction end, which may reflect a read error. The chain couples TRBV6-1 to TRBJ1-5; 9 bases line up with TRBD1. Germline V lookup: CDR1 MNHNS, CDR2 SASEGT. The CDR3 consists of 14 residues. The CDR3 loop reads CASSGGTGNQSQHF. The CDR3 nucleotides are TGTGCCAGCAGTGGCGGGACAGGGAATCAGTCCCAGCATTTT.

This clonotype was seen repeatedly, ten times or more. The genes are TRBV12-3 or TRBV12-4 and TRBJ1-6; D is undetermined. The CDR3 totals 13 residues. V was pared by 0 bases and J by 5 bases, with 2 bases between. The CDR3 coding sequence is TGTGCCAGCAGTTTAGCGGATAATTCACCCCTCCACTTT. Its protein product is CASSLADNSPLHF.

This clonotype came up a few times. This sequence joins TRBV5-1 and TRBJ2-2; tentatively, D is TRBD2 (6 bases). Germline V gives CDR1 SGHRS, CDR2 YFSETQ. The CDR3 runs to 15 residues. The V and J ends lost 5 bases and 8 bases respectively, with 19 bases between them. CDR3 bases: TGCGCCAGCAGTGATCAGGACTATTACTTGGGGGAGCTGTTTTTT. This encodes CASSDQDYYLGELFF.

This clonotype was counted ten times or more. This chain connects TRBV5-1 to TRBJ1-1, with D possibly TRBD1 on 6 matching bases. The CDR3 contains 15 residues. V shed 1 base and J shed 1 base, with 11 bases lying between them. Germline-derived CDR1 and CDR2 are SGHRS and YFSETQ. The CDR3 DNA reads as TGCGCCAGCAGCTTGATCGGGGGCGGGAACACTGAAGCTTTCTTT. Protein product: CASSLIGGGNTEAFF.

The chain employs TRBV27 and TRBJ2-3; TRBD2 matches 14 bases. With V trimmed by 5 bases and J by 5 bases, 6 bases remained unmatched. Germline CDR1 reads MNHEY; CDR2 reads SMNVEV (reference sequence). The CDR3 spans 16 residues. The CDR3 here is CASSPRTSGRRDTQYF. CDR3 nucleotide sequence: TGTGCCAGCAGTCCAAGGACTAGCGGGAGGAGAGATACGCAGTATTTT.

The sample holds many counts of this clonotype. This sequence joins TRBV12-3 or TRBV12-4 and TRBJ2-1, with 8 bases identical to TRBD2. V was pared by 5 bases and J by 5 bases, with 5 bases of the junction left unmatched. The CDR3 has 14 residues. DNA of the CDR3: TGTGCCAGCAGTCGAGCGGGAGAGAACAATGAGCAGTTCTTC. It codes for CASSRAGENNEQFF.

This clonotype was found many times. The rearrangement uses TRBV5-1 and TRBJ2-1; 7 nucleotides match TRBD2. Germline CDR1 reads SGHRS; CDR2 reads YFSETQ. Losses at the gene ends were 0 bases for V and 5 bases for J; bases not matched to a gene: 5. The CDR3 has 15 amino acids. The CDR3 spells CASSLAGGSNNEQFF. The CDR3 nucleotides are TGCGCCAGCAGCTTGGCCGGCGGGAGTAACAATGAGCAGTTCTTC.

This clonotype was seen more than once but under ten times. The chain uses TRBV12-5 and TRBJ2-7; D remains unclear. CDR1 is LGHNT and CDR2 is FRNRAP in the germline V gene. Trimming removed 7 bases at V and 4 bases at J, with 20 bases between. This CDR3 is built from 15 residues. CDR3 bases: TGTGCTAGTGACCTTATAATGAAAGATTGTTACGAGCAGTACTTC. It encodes CASDLIMKDCYEQYF.

The chain uses TRBV12-5 and TRBJ1-6; 7 nucleotides agree with TRBD1. Germline CDR1 reads LGHNT; CDR2 reads FRNRAP. J lost 4 bases, V lost 4 bases, and 1 base had no gene match. The CDR3 is 14 residues long. CDR3 sequence reads: CASGSGQYNSPLHF. In DNA, the CDR3 is TGTGCTAGTGGTTCGGGACAGTATAATTCACCCCTCCACTTT.

In this sample, this clonotype turned up a few times. The chain carries TRBV7-9 and TRBJ2-3, with 12 bases fitting TRBD2. The CDR3 loop spans 18 amino acids. Germline values: CDR1 SEHNR, CDR2 FQNEAQ (reference sequence). Trimming removed 4 bases from V and 4 bases from J; junction bases left unmatched: 12. The CDR3 loop reads CASSSPGVLAGGSDTQYF. DNA of the CDR3: TGTGCCAGCAGCTCGCCGGGGGTACTAGCGGGAGGCTCAGATACGCAGTATTTT. The variable domain in full, with the rest retrieved from reference TRBV7-9 and TRBJ2-3, is DTGVSQNPRHKITKRGQNVTFRCDPISEHNRLYWYRQTLGQGPEFLTYFQNEAQLEKSRLLSDRFSAERPKGSFSTLEIQRTEQGDSAMYLCASSSPGVLAGGSDTQYFGPGTRLTVL.